The 19 T cell receptor beta chains presented below share a single source sample, sequenced in a study of regulatory T cells in long-lasting Graves disease. Libraries of TCR beta came from iRepertoire HTBI primers plus Arm-PCR of CDR3 regions. TCRdb redid the calling of the multiplex PCR reads with MiXCR, one entry per CDR3 protein. This sample has a few hundred thousand distinct CDR3 sequences, with around 24% found just once. Time point meaning: persistent/refractory GD, antithyroid drugs over 5 years with positive TRAb. Extracted RNA from PBMCs served as the source of the TCR library. Specimen: peripheral blood mononuclear cells (PBMCs), collected when the disease was refractory, from a patient treated with antithyroid drugs. Receptors originate from a female donor with Graves disease.

The chain has TRBV7-9 and TRBJ2-7; 11 bases are shared with TRBD2. The CDR3 is made up of 17 amino acids. Germline V gene data show CDR1 as SEHNR and CDR2 as FQNEAQ (reference sequence). After removal of 5 bases from V and 6 bases from J, the junction contained 15 bases not matched to a gene. Here the CDR3 reads CASSPEGPGLAATEQYF. CDR3 nucleotide sequence: TGTGCCAGCAGCCCCGAGGGTCCGGGACTAGCGGCTACCGAGCAGTACTTC.

The gene calls are TRBV13 and TRBJ1-1; a weak D match, TRBD1 (5 bases). Germline V gene data show CDR1 as PRHDT and CDR2 as FYEKMQ (reference sequence). Trimming shortened V by 7 bases and J by 8 bases, and 14 bases separated the two germline ends. The CDR3 sequence is 12 residues long. The CDR3 DNA reads as TGTGCCAGCACCCCGGGGGGTGGGGAAGCTTTCTTT. It codes for CASTPGGGEAFF.

The sample holds many counts of this clonotype. V and J are TRBV20-1 and TRBJ2-5; D perhaps matches TRBD2 (7 bases). CDR1 is DFQATT and CDR2 is SNEGSKA in the germline V gene (reference sequence). The CDR3 covers 15 residues. The germline V and J ends were trimmed by 6 bases and 2 bases, with 19 bases remaining between them. For the CDR3, the DNA is TGCAGTGCAAACGGGGGCGGGGGAATTCAAGAGACCCAGTACTTC. Translation: CSANGGGGIQETQYF.

V and J are TRBV28 and TRBJ2-3; D uncertain. The germline V gene has CDR1 MDHEN and CDR2 SYDVKM. This CDR3 has 12 amino acids. V gave up 2 bases and J gave up 3 bases, with 3 bases separating them. The CDR3 sequence: CASSLQTDTQYF. Written as DNA, the CDR3 is TGTGCCAGCAGTTTACAGACAGATACGCAGTATTTT. Full variable domain (missing parts from reference TRBV28 and TRBJ2-3): DVKVTQSSRYLVKRTGEKVFLECVQDMDHENMFWYRQDPGLGLRLIYFSYDVKMKEKGDIPEGYSVSREKKERFSLILESASTNQTSMYLCASSLQTDTQYFGPGTRLTVL.

This clonotype has a count of ten or more. The rearrangement links TRBV7-2 to TRBJ1-2; D possibly corresponds to TRBD1 (6 bases). The CDR3 is made up of 14 amino acids. CDR1 and CDR2 (germline): SGHTA, FQGNSA. Trimming left V 2 bases short and J 8 bases short, with 15 bases between. The CDR3 reads CASSLFGTGRGYTF. CDR3 DNA: TGTGCCAGCAGCTTATTCGGAACAGGGCGAGGCTACACCTTC.

This clonotype has a handful of counts. The genes are TRBV29-1 and TRBJ2-7; 7 bases are a match to TRBD1. V lost 8 bases, J lost 2 bases, and 6 bases stayed unmatched. The CDR3 covers 12 residues. In germline, CDR1 is SQVTM, CDR2 ANQGSEA. The CDR3 DNA reads TGCAGCATCAGGGACAGTGCCTACGAGCAGTACTTC. Protein product: CSIRDSAYEQYF.

This clonotype came up a few times. This rearrangement joins TRBV9 to TRBJ2-2; D is possibly TRBD1 (5 bases). CDR3 length: 16 amino acids. V shed 0 bases and J shed 1 base, with 10 bases lying between them. Germline V gene data show CDR1 as SGDLS and CDR2 as YYNGEE. The chain's CDR3 is CASSVEGQGNTGELFF. The CDR3 bases are TGTGCCAGCAGCGTAGAGGGGCAGGGGAACACCGGGGAGCTGTTTTTT.

The chain recombines TRBV30 with TRBJ1-4, with TRBD1 matching over 7 bases. The trim removed 7 bases at V and 4 bases at J, leaving 15 bases unmatched. Per the germline V gene, CDR1 is GTSNPN and CDR2 is SVGIG (reference sequence). The CDR3 covers 16 residues. CDR3 nucleotides: TGTGCCTCCACATCGCGGGGGGACAGATATAATGAAAAACTGTTTTTT. Translated: CASTSRGDRYNEKLFF.

The V call is TRBV2, the J call TRBJ2-7, with D possibly TRBD2 on 5 matching bases. V dropped 7 bases and J dropped 1 base, with 11 bases sitting between them. This CDR3 has 13 amino acids. Germline assignment: CDR1 SNHLY and CDR2 FYNNEI. The CDR3 sequence: CASTVGDSYEQYF. As DNA, the CDR3 is TGTGCCAGCACGGTGGGAGATTCCTACGAGCAGTACTTC.

The V and J genes are TRBV20-1 and TRBJ2-7, with 9 positions matching TRBD1. This CDR3 region has 12 residues. With V trimmed by 6 bases and J by 5 bases, 5 bases remained unmatched. Looked up from germline, CDR1 is DFQATT and CDR2 is SNEGSKA (reference sequence). This CDR3 reads CSADRGINEQYF. CDR3 coding DNA: TGCAGTGCCGACAGGGGGATCAACGAGCAGTACTTC.

In its sample, this clonotype was seen many times. The chain is built from TRBV29-1 and TRBJ2-5; tentatively, D is TRBD2 (5 bases). CDR1 is SQVTM, CDR2 ANQGSEA, per germline. V lost 4 bases and J lost 5, with 11 bases in between. The CDR3 consists of 12 residues. CDR3 bases: TGCAGCGTTGGTGATCGAGGGGAGACCCAGTACTTC. Its translation: CSVGDRGETQYF.

This rearrangement joins TRBV20-1 to TRBJ1-6; TRBD1 is a possible D gene (5 bases). The CDR3 has 15 amino acids. The V gene lost 1 base and the J gene lost 14 bases, with 21 bases spanning the gap. Germline V gene lookup returns CDR1 DFQATT and CDR2 SNEGSKA (reference sequence). The DNA for the CDR3 is TGCAGTGCTAGAGTGGTCGAGCTAGGGGTTAGAGCCCTCCACTTT. This codes for CSARVVELGVRALHF.

J is TRBJ2-2 and V is TRBV5-1, with D uncertain. This CDR3 spans 13 amino acids. The germline V gene encodes CDR1 SGHRS and CDR2 YFSETQ. V lost 2 bases and J 6 bases, leaving 8 bases between the germline ends. The CDR3 loop reads CASSFDGSGELFF. CDR3 in DNA: TGCGCCAGCAGCTTTGACGGGTCCGGGGAGCTGTTTTTT.

This clonotype was counted many times. The V call is TRBV24-1, the J call TRBJ2-5; TRBD1 is a possible D gene (5 bases). Trimming left V 3 bases short and J 4 bases short, with 11 bases between. Germline CDR1 KGHDR, CDR2 SFDVKD. This CDR3 contains 14 residues. CDR3 sequence: CATSDPIGAETQYF. In DNA form, the CDR3 reads TGTGCCACCAGTGATCCAATTGGGGCAGAGACCCAGTACTTC.

This clonotype came up many times. DNA for the CDR3: TGTGCCAGCAGTTTGGGGACGGTACCTATTGTGGTCCAGTACTTC. This translates into CASSLGTVPIVVQYF. The V gene is TRBV6-2 or TRBV6-3, the J gene TRBJ2-5; D is possibly TRBD1 or TRBD2 (5 bases each). Trimming pared 4 bases from V and 10 bases from J, leaving 22 bases between. The CDR3 extends over 15 amino acids. Germline V gene data show CDR1 as MNHEY and CDR2 as SVGEGT.

This clonotype was observed many times. The chain is built from TRBV11-2 and TRBJ1-5, with a tentative D call TRBD1 (5 bases). In germline, CDR1 is SGHAT, CDR2 FQNNGV. V was pared by 2 bases and J by 6 bases, with 14 bases between. CDR3 length equals 15 residues. The DNA of the CDR3 is TGTGCCAGCAGCTTAAGTGGCAGGGCAGGTCAGCCCCAGCATTTT. Translation gives CASSLSGRAGQPQHF.

The chain employs TRBV2 and TRBJ1-1; D gene uncertain. CDR1 is SNHLY and CDR2 is FYNNEI in the germline V gene. This CDR3 is 14 amino acids long. The V gene lost 8 bases and the J gene lost 0 bases, with 13 bases spanning the gap. The chain's CDR3 is CASSGRAMNTEAFF. The CDR3 DNA reads TGTGCCAGCTCCGGACGAGCCATGAACACTGAAGCTTTCTTT. The full variable domain, rest sourced from reference TRBV2 and TRBJ1-1, is EPEVTQTPSHQVTQMGQEVILRCVPISNHLYFYWYRQILGQKVEFLVSFYNNEISEKSEIFDDQFSVERPDGSNFTLKIRSTKLEDSAMYFCASSGRAMNTEAFFGQGTRLTVV.

Notes on this clonotype: A clone one base away is much larger, so this may be a read error. CDR3 region: CTSSYTRERLDNEQFF. CDR3 nucleotides: TGTACCAGCAGTTACACACGGGAGAGGTTAGACAATGAGCAGTTCTTC. The V and J genes are TRBV6-9 and TRBJ2-1; TRBD2 might be the D (6 bases). CDR3 size: 16 residues. The germline V gene encodes CDR1 MNHGY and CDR2 SVAAGI.

V is TRBV10-3 and J is TRBJ1-4; TRBD1 matches 7 bases. J lost 7 bases, V lost 5 bases, and 4 bases had no gene match. This CDR3 is built from 13 residues. Germline values: CDR1 ENHRY, CDR2 SYGVKD. The CDR3 loop reads CAISRDRGEKLFF. Written as DNA, the CDR3 is TGTGCCATCAGTCGGGACAGAGGTGAAAAACTGTTTTTT.